A single sample gave rise to the 30 T cell receptor beta chains below, sequenced in a study of a mutant IDH1 vaccine in newly diagnosed glioma. Time point given: week 35, safety follow-up. Vaccination used 300 ug of mutant IDH1 20-mer peptide per dose, with topical imiquimod. Clones were sequenced by immunoSEQ multiplex PCR, and TCRdb holds only the in-frame ones, with some missing. Among 45,000 to 55,000 clones listed, 65% to 85% were seen once. What these receptors recognize is not known. This sample comprised PBMCs, obtained from a glioma patient whose treatment included an IDH1 peptide vaccine. These receptors all come from a middle-aged man with glioma.

The chain carries TRBV10-1 and TRBJ1-6; possibly TRBD1 for D (5 bases). Germline-derived CDR1 and CDR2 are WNHNN and SYGVQD (reference sequence). The CDR3 extends over 14 amino acids. V gave up 2 bases and J gave up 8 bases, with 10 bases separating them. CDR3 nucleotides: TGCGCCAGCAGTGAGGCCAGGGTGGATTCACCCCTCCACTTT. It encodes CASSEARVDSPLHF.

This clone was seen only a few times. J is TRBJ1-1 and V is TRBV2, with a weak D call TRBD1 (5 bases). V was pared by 6 bases and J by 0 bases, with 11 bases between. The germline gives CDR1 SNHLY, CDR2 FYNNEI. The CDR3 has 14 amino acids. CDR3 DNA sequence: TGTGCCAGCAGGTGGACGGGACTGAACACTGAAGCTTTCTTT. Its protein is CASRWTGLNTEAFF.

The chain couples TRBV6-1 to TRBJ2-7, with a tentative D call TRBD1 (6 bases). The ends were cut back, 1 base at V and 4 bases at J, with 11 bases in the middle. The CDR3 has 14 residues. Germline V gene data show CDR1 as MNHNS and CDR2 as SASEGT. The CDR3 DNA is TGTGCCAGCAGTGAAGGAACAGGGCGGTACGAGCAGTACTTC. Translating it yields CASSEGTGRYEQYF.

V usage is TRBV29-1 and J usage is TRBJ2-5; D is tentatively TRBD1 or TRBD2 (5 bases each). The CDR3 spans 15 residues. The V gene's germline CDR1 is SQVTM and CDR2 ANQGSEA. V lost 6 bases and J lost 10, with 27 bases in between. CDR3: CSVGSGTPGTSSQYF. CDR3 in DNA: TGCAGCGTGGGATCCGGGACCCCGGGAACGAGTAGCCAGTACTTC.

This chain connects TRBV7-8 to TRBJ1-5, with 9 bases identical to TRBD1. Unmatched junction bases numbered 8, after V lost 5 bases and J lost 3 bases. CDR1 SGHVS and CDR2 FQNEAQ come from the germline V gene. CDR3 length equals 16 residues. The CDR3 DNA reads TGTGCCAGCAGCCCCCGGGACAGGGCGTTCAATCAGCCCCAGCATTTT. It yields the protein CASSPRDRAFNQPQHF. The full variable domain, rest sourced from reference TRBV7-8 and TRBJ1-5, is GAGVSQSPRYKVAKRGQDVALRCDPISGHVSLFWYQQALGQGPEFLTYFQNEAQLDKSGLPSDRFFAERPEGSVSTLKIQRTQQEDSAVYLCASSPRDRAFNQPQHFGDGTRLSIL.

The V gene is TRBV6-6, the J gene TRBJ2-1, with a possible D match to TRBD2 (6 bases). V was trimmed by 8 bases and J by 7 bases, leaving 12 bases between them. The CDR3 spans 12 residues. Per the germline V gene, CDR1 is MNHNY and CDR2 is SVGAGI (reference sequence). CDR3 sequence: CASQGLENEQFF. DNA for the CDR3: TGTGCCAGCCAGGGACTTGAAAATGAGCAGTTCTTC.

The CDR3 loop reads CASSPAGATEAFF. DNA of the CDR3: TGTGCCAGCAGTCCGGCGGGGGCCACTGAAGCTTTCTTT. This chain connects TRBV7-9 to TRBJ1-1, with D possibly being TRBD1 (6 bases). With 6 bases removed from V and 4 bases from J, the gap between germline ends came to 12 bases. The CDR3 is 13 amino acids. Germline CDR1 and CDR2: SEHNR and FQNEAQ (reference sequence).

The sample holds one count of this clone. The chain employs TRBV5-5 and TRBJ1-3; D is unresolved. Germline lookup yields CDR1 SGHKS and CDR2 YYEKEE (reference sequence). Trimming stripped 0 bases from V and 0 bases from J, with 7 bases between. CDR3 length equals 15 residues. The CDR3 loop is CASSLATRSGNTIYF. Here the CDR3 DNA reads TGTGCCAGCAGCTTGGCGACACGCTCTGGAAACACCATATATTTT.

V and J are TRBV19 and TRBJ1-5; perhaps TRBD1 as D (6 bases). The CDR3 length is 13 residues. CDR1 LNHDA and CDR2 SQIVND come from the germline V gene (reference sequence). V lost 7 bases, J lost 6 bases, and 13 bases lay in between. The CDR3 spells CASIHREGQPQHF. In DNA, the CDR3 is TGTGCCAGTATTCACAGGGAGGGTCAGCCCCAGCATTTT.

This rearrangement joins TRBV29-1 to TRBJ1-2; 8 bases align to TRBD1. The CDR3 contains 13 residues. J lost 8 bases, V lost 4 bases, and 9 bases had no gene match. CDR1 is SQVTM and CDR2 is ANQGSEA in the germline V gene. The CDR3 is CSVAVRGHEGYTF. The CDR3 DNA is TGCAGCGTTGCGGTCAGGGGGCACGAGGGCTACACCTTC.

V is TRBV18 and J is TRBJ1-2; D ambiguous. This CDR3 region has 15 residues. Germline V lookup: CDR1 KGHSH, CDR2 LQKENI. V lost 3 bases and J 2 bases, leaving 13 bases between the germline ends. Written as DNA, the CDR3 is TGTGCCAGCTCACCGGTACAAGGACCCAACTATGGCTACACCTTC. This gives the protein CASSPVQGPNYGYTF.

This clone was seen a handful of times. The chain employs TRBV6-1 and TRBJ2-7; no clear D gene. Trimming removed 2 bases at V and 6 bases at J, with 14 bases between. The V gene's germline CDR1 is MNHNS and CDR2 SASEGT. CDR3 size: 14 residues. This chain's CDR3 is CASSETVLYAEQYF. The DNA for the CDR3 is TGTGCCAGCAGTGAAACGGTCCTATATGCCGAGCAGTACTTC.

This rearrangement joins TRBV4-1 to TRBJ2-7; 7 bases fit TRBD1. J was trimmed by 1 base and V by 5 bases; bases with no gene match: 8. CDR3 size: 15 residues. From germline, CDR1 is MGHRA and CDR2 YSYEKL. CDR3 region: CASSSRDSGSYEQYF. The CDR3 DNA reads TGCGCCAGCAGCTCCCGGGACAGCGGTTCCTACGAGCAGTACTTC.

The chain has TRBV14 and TRBJ1-2; D gene unclear. Germline V lookup: CDR1 SGHDN, CDR2 FVKESK. The V end was cut by 0 bases, the J end by 4 bases, with 6 bases between. The CDR3 totals 13 residues. CDR3 DNA sequence: TGTGCCAGCAGCCAAGAAACAGTCTATGGCTACACCTTC. Translating gives CASSQETVYGYTF.

This clone appeared a single time. This CDR3 is CASSTPLAPNTGELFF. CDR3 sequence (DNA): TGTGCCAGTAGTACGCCCTTGGCCCCGAACACCGGGGAGCTGTTTTTT. The chain is built from TRBV19 and TRBJ2-2; D is ambiguous. This CDR3 spans 16 amino acids. V was clipped by 4 bases and J by 0 bases, with 12 bases between them. CDR1 is LNHDA and CDR2 is SQIVND in the germline V gene (reference sequence).

This sequence joins TRBV6-5 and TRBJ2-7; weak D call: TRBD1 (7 bases). The CDR3 totals 14 residues. Germline lookup yields CDR1 MNHEY and CDR2 SVGAGI. Trimming removed 8 bases from V and 3 bases from J, with 17 bases in between. This CDR3 is CASGMAGQLYEQYF. The DNA of the CDR3 is TGTGCCAGCGGTATGGCGGGACAGCTCTACGAGCAGTACTTC.

The chain couples TRBV7-9 to TRBJ2-3; D is unclear. The CDR3 has 12 residues. V dropped 1 base and J dropped 5 bases, with 4 bases sitting between them. Germline V gene data show CDR1 as SEHNR and CDR2 as FQNEAQ (reference sequence). The CDR3 DNA is TGTGCCAGCAGCTTAGTGGAAGATACGCAGTATTTT. Amino acids: CASSLVEDTQYF.

This chain connects TRBV12-5 to TRBJ2-5; perhaps TRBD1 as D (6 bases). The CDR3 length is 17 residues. Germline values: CDR1 LGHNT, CDR2 FRNRAP. The V end lost 1 base, the J end lost 2 bases, and 17 bases lay between the germline ends. This CDR3 reads CASGLAFLRQAQETQYF. CDR3 DNA: TGTGCTAGTGGTTTGGCCTTCCTCCGACAGGCTCAAGAGACCCAGTACTTC.

This clone was observed a single time. The rearrangement uses TRBV29-1 and TRBJ2-5, with 10 nucleotides matching TRBD2. The CDR3 length is 13 residues. After removal of 7 bases from V and 3 bases from J, the junction contained 5 bases not matched to a gene. Germline V CDR1 and CDR2: SQVTM, ANQGSEA. The CDR3 DNA follows: TGCAGCGGGACACTAGCGGGGAAAGAGACCCAGTACTTC. It translates to CSGTLAGKETQYF. The complete variable domain, with remaining parts taken from reference TRBV29-1 and TRBJ2-5, reads SAVISQKPSRDICQRGTSLTIQCQVDSQVTMMFWYRQQPGQSLTLIATANQGSEATYESGFVIDKFPISRPNLTFSTLTVSNMSPEDSSIYLCSGTLAGKETQYFGPGTRLLVL.

The chain recombines TRBV2 with TRBJ2-7, with D perhaps matching TRBD2 (5 bases). The CDR3 consists of 12 residues. The V end lost 7 bases, the J end lost 1 base, and 8 bases lay between the germline ends. The germline V gene encodes CDR1 SNHLY and CDR2 FYNNEI. CDR3 nucleotide sequence: TGTGCCAGCAAGAGGGTTTCCTACGAGCAGTACTTC. As protein: CASKRVSYEQYF.

The gene calls are TRBV10-2 and TRBJ1-5; 9 bases are a match to TRBD1. From germline, CDR1 is WSHSY and CDR2 SAAADI. V trimming: 0 bases; J trimming: 4 bases; junction bases outside the gene matches: 7. The CDR3 runs to 17 residues. This CDR3 reads CASSESGWGQGNQPQHF. The CDR3 DNA sequence: TGCGCCAGCAGTGAGTCGGGGTGGGGACAGGGAAATCAGCCCCAGCATTTT.

Only one count was recorded for this clone. This sequence joins TRBV6-1 and TRBJ2-7; D call uncertain. CDR1 is MNHNS and CDR2 is SASEGT in the germline V gene. V was shortened by 1 base and J by 4 bases, with 5 bases between the two germline ends. The CDR3 loop spans 12 amino acids. As DNA, the CDR3 is TGTGCCAGCAGTGAAGTTAAGTACGAGCAGTACTTC. Protein sequence: CASSEVKYEQYF.

Here the CDR3 DNA reads TGTGCCAGCAGCCACCCCGGGTGGAACACTGAAGCTTTCTTT. It encodes CASSHPGWNTEAFF. This chain connects TRBV6-5 to TRBJ1-1, with D unresolved. V lost 6 bases to trimming and J lost 1 base, with 12 bases between them. CDR1 and CDR2 from the germline V gene are MNHEY and SVGAGI. The CDR3 sequence is 14 residues long.

The gene calls are TRBV5-6 and TRBJ1-1; a possible D gene is TRBD1 (5 bases). Per germline, CDR1 SGHDT and CDR2 YYEEEE. V was clipped by 2 bases and J by 6 bases, with 17 bases between them. The CDR3 spans 15 residues. The CDR3 DNA reads TGTGCCAGCAGCTTCCGTGGCAGGGCGGGGGCTGAAGCTTTCTTT. Its protein product is CASSFRGRAGAEAFF.

This chain connects TRBV4-1 to TRBJ2-3; 10 bases align to TRBD2. Trimming removed 4 bases from V and 4 bases from J; junction bases left unmatched: 8. The germline V gene encodes CDR1 MGHRA and CDR2 YSYEKL. The CDR3 is made up of 16 amino acids. The CDR3 spells CASSRGLASGADTQYF. Written as DNA, the CDR3 is TGCGCCAGCAGCCGGGGACTAGCGTCAGGAGCAGATACGCAGTATTTT.

The chain carries TRBV6-5 and TRBJ2-3; D unclear. The V end was cut by 2 bases, the J end by 2 bases, with 5 bases between. Germline V gene lookup returns CDR1 MNHEY and CDR2 SVGAGI. The CDR3 is 13 residues long. The CDR3 nucleotides read TGTGCCAGCAGTTACCGGATCACAGATACGCAGTATTTT. Protein product: CASSYRITDTQYF.

This rearrangement joins TRBV5-6 to TRBJ1-1; the D is unclear. Deletions cut 2 bases from V and 0 bases from J, with 8 bases between. The germline V gene encodes CDR1 SGHDT and CDR2 YYEEEE. This CDR3 is built from 14 residues. The CDR3 sequence is CASSLTNMNTEAFF. The CDR3 bases are TGTGCCAGCAGCTTAACGAACATGAACACTGAAGCTTTCTTT.

The chain is built from TRBV9 and TRBJ2-7; a possible D gene is TRBD1 (6 bases). Germline CDR1 is SGDLS and CDR2 is YYNGEE. The V end was cut by 0 bases, the J end by 2 bases, with 9 bases between. The CDR3 consists of 14 residues. This CDR3 reads CASSVATGTYEQYF. DNA of the CDR3: TGTGCCAGCAGCGTAGCTACAGGGACCTACGAGCAGTACTTC.

The rearrangement joins TRBV30 to TRBJ2-7; no clear D gene. The CDR3 has 11 amino acids. Trimming pared 1 base from V and 3 bases from J, leaving 4 bases between. Germline CDR1 and CDR2: GTSNPN and SVGIG (reference sequence). The CDR3 reads CAWSARYEQYF. For the CDR3, the DNA is TGTGCCTGGAGTGCGCGCTACGAGCAGTACTTC.

The rearrangement uses TRBV19 and TRBJ1-4; tentatively, D is TRBD1 (5 bases). The germline gives CDR1 LNHDA, CDR2 SQIVND (reference sequence). V was shortened by 4 bases and J by 3 bases, with 9 bases between the two germline ends. CDR3 length equals 14 residues. The DNA for the CDR3 is TGTGCCAGTAGTAAATGGGACTCTAATGAAAAACTGTTTTTT. Residues: CASSKWDSNEKLFF. Supplemented by reference TRBV19 and TRBJ1-4, the full variable domain reads DGGITQSPKYLFRKEGQNVTLSCEQNLNHDAMYWYRQDPGQGLRLIYYSQIVNDFQKGDIAEGYSVSREKKESFPLTVTSAQKNPTAFYLCASSKWDSNEKLFFGSGTQLSVL.